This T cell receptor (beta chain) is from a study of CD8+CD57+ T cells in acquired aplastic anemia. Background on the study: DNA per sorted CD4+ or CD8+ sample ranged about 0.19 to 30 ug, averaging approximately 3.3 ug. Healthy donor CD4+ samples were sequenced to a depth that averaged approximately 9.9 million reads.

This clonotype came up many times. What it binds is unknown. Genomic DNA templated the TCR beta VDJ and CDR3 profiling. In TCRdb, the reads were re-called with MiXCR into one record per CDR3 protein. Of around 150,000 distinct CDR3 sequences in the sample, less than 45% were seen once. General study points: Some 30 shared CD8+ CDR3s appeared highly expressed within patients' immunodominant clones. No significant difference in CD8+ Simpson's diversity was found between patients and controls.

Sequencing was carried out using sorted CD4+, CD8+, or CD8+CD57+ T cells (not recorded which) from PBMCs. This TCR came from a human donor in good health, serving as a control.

The CDR3 sequence is CSARTGPNYGYTF. The CDR3, as DNA: TGCAGTGCTCGGACAGGGCCTAACTATGGCTACACCTTC. The chain couples TRBV20-1 to TRBJ1-2; 8 nucleotides match TRBD1. CDR3 length: 13 residues. Germline values: CDR1 DFQATT, CDR2 SNEGSKA (reference sequence). With V trimmed by 5 bases and J by 0 bases, 2 bases remained unmatched.